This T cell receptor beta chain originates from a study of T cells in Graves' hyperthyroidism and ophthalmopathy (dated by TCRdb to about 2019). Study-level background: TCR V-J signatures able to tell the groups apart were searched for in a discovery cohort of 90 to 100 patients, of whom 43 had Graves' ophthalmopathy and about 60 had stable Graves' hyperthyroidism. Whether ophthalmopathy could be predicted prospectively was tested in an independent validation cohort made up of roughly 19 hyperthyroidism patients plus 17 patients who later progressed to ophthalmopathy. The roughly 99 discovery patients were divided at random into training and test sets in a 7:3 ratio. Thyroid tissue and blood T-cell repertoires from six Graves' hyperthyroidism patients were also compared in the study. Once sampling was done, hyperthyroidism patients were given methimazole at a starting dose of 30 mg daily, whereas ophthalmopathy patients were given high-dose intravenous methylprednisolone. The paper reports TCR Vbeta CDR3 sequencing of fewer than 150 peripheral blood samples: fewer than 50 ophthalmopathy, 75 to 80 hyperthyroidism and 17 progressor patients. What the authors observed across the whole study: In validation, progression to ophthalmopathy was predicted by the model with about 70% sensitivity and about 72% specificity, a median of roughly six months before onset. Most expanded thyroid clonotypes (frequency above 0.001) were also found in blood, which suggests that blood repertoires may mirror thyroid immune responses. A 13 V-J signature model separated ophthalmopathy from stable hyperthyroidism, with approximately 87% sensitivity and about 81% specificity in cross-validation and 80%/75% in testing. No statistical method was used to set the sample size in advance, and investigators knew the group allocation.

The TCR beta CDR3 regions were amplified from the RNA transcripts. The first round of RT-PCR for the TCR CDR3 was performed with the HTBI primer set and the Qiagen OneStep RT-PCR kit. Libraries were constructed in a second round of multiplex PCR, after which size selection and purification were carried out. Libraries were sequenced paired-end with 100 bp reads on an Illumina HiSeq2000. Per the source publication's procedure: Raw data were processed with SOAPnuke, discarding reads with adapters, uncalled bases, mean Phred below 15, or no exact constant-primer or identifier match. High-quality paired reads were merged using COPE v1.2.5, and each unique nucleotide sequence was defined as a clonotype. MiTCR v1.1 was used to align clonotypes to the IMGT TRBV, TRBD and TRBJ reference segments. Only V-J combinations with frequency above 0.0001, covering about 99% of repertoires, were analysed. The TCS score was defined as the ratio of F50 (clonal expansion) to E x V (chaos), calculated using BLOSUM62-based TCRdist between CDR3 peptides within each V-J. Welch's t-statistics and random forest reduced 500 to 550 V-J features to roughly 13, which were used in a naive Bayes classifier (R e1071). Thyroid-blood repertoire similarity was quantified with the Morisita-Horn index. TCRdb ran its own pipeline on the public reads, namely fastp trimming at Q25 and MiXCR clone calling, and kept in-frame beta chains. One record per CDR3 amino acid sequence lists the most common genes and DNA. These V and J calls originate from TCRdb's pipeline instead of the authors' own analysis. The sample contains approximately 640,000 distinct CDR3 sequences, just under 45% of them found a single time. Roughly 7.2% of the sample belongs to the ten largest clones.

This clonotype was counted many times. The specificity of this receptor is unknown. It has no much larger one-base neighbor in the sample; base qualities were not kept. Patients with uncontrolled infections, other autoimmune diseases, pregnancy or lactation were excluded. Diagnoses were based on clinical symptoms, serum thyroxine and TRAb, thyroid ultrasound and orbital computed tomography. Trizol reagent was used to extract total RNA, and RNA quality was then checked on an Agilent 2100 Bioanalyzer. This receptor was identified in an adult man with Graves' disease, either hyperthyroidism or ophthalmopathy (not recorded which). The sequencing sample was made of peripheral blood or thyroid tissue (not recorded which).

The nucleotide sequence reads TGTGCCAGCAATGATCTCGGCAATCAGCCCCAGCATTTT. Translated, it gives CASNDLGNQPQHF. In this chain, TRBV2 is recombined with TRBJ1-5, with the D gene call left open. From the cysteine through the phenylalanine, the CDR3 covers 13 amino acids. The read is trimmed to its CDR3 DNA, 39 bases read in frame from base 1. CDR1 and CDR2, per the germline V gene, are SNHLY and FYNNEI. The germline ends are 9 bases apart after V is trimmed by 7 bases and J by 2 bases.